This note documents a single T cell receptor (beta chain) sequence. Within its sample, this clone is medium-sized (0.01 to 0.1%). Its antigen specificity is not known. Base qualities are not provided; no much larger clone lies one nucleotide away. The data stem from a study of blood T cell repertoires in COVID-19 (dated by TCRdb to the early 2020s). At the level of the whole study: Collaborator samples came from the United States, Italy and Spain and covered acute and convalescent phases of COVID-19. Nearly every sample came with metadata listing a de-identified subject ID, COVID-19 status, age in years and sex. The samples were drawn from two sources: the first 160 participants of the ongoing ImmuneRACE study, and 1,200 or so subjects contributed by 6 global collaborators. The dataset comprised deeply sampled blood TCRbeta repertoires from subjects exposed to, actively infected with, or recovered from COVID-19. A freely available public database, intended as a resource for researchers studying the immune response to SARS-CoV-2, is where the repertoires were released. The material from the prospective study consisted of cDNA or gDNA derived from T cells, B-cell-depleted T cells, or PBMCs. Where HLA class I and class II types were available, the types were taken from metadata supplied by the sample provider, not from assay-based typing. What the research found in general, with its limitations: The quantity of clinical and demographic metadata differed by source and by participant and was supplied without curation.

The junction shows trimming of 5 bases on V and 3 bases on J, plus 13 bases between the germline ends. From its cysteine to its phenylalanine, the CDR3 spans 15 amino acids. Only the CDR3 DNA is retained, 45 bases long and in frame from the first base. CDR1 SSHAT and CDR2 FNYEAQ are derived from the germline V gene (reference sequence). TCRbeta CDR3 regions were amplified from genomic DNA using the immunoSEQ Assay, a bias-controlled multiplex PCR. The paper's processing steps were these. The number of nucleated cells in each sample was estimated by amplification of reference gene primers within the assay. To quantify the absolute abundance of each unique TCRbeta CDR3 rearrangement, sequence reads were collapsed and filtered. For each sample, productive Simpson clonality was calculated as the square root of Simpson's diversity index over productive rearrangements. TCRdb took this table from immuneACCESS and kept in-frame rearrangements with V and J called. Such tables lack part of the clones; where checked against another copy, unresolved V genes explain under half of the gap, and the rest is unexplained. The V and J calls and clone size were taken over from that table, and D and trimming were inferred from the DNA. The sample data list around 69,000 clones, and approximately 85% of these were observed just once. The ten largest clones represent 23% of the sample.

Whole blood was collected in K2EDTA tubes by collaborating institutions according to the institutions' own protocols. For TCRbeta analysis, collaborators shipped samples as frozen whole blood, isolated PBMCs, or DNA extracted from either of those sample types. Sequencing was performed on peripheral blood. This TCR came from a man aged 45-60 years with acute or convalescent COVID-19. The receptor chain draws on TRBV7-7 and TRBJ2-2, with a weak D call of TRBD2 (6 bases match). The CDR3 is CASSPYGGDTGELFF. The DNA reads as follows: TGTGCCAGCAGCCCGTACGGGGGAGACACCGGGGAGCTGTTTTTT.